These T cell receptor beta chains were read from a single sample in a study of T cell changes during pregnancy in multiple sclerosis. Measured with immunoSEQ multiplex PCR; TCRdb has only the in-frame clones, and not every one. In the table there are about 57,000 clones, roughly 94% of which are singletons. The source was CD4+ T cells from peripheral blood mononuclear cells, collected in the second trimester of pregnancy. Source of these receptors: a female donor with multiple sclerosis, enrolled in a pregnancy study. The CDR3 runs from the conserved cysteine through the conserved F or W. The order of the fields is D gene, V gene, clone size, J gene, CDR3 DNA, CDR3 protein. A D gene is named only where the DNA matches it firmly. Clone size appears in some rows only: once, few, many, or a class for an expanded clone.

NA	TRBV9	once	TRBJ2-5	TGTGCCAGCAGCCCGCGGGGTATACGAGAGACCCAGTACTTC	CASSPRGIRETQYF
NA	TRBV6-5	NA	TRBJ1-1	TGTGCCAGCGCGACCGACAGGAGGAACACTGAAGCTTTCTTT	CASATDRRNTEAFF
NA	TRBV19	NA	TRBJ1-2	TGTGCCAGTAGTACCGAGTTATATGGCTACACCTTC	CASSTELYGYTF
TRBD2	TRBV4-2	NA	TRBJ2-2	TGTGCCAGCAGCCCACGAACTAGCGGGGGAAACACCGGGGAGCTGTTTTTT	CASSPRTSGGNTGELFF
NA	TRBV28	NA	TRBJ2-1	TGTGCCAGCAGTTTATGGGGAACAGGCAGAAATGAGCAGTTCTTC	CASSLWGTGRNEQFF
NA	TRBV5-4	NA	TRBJ2-7	TGTGCCAGCAGCATCAGGGGCTACGAGCAGTACTTC	CASSIRGYEQYF
TRBD2	TRBV14	once	TRBJ2-1	TGTGCCAGCAGCCAAGATTTGGGGTTAGCGGGACGGCCCAATGAGCAGTTCTTC	CASSQDLGLAGRPNEQFF
TRBD1	TRBV11-1	NA	TRBJ1-1	TGTGCCAGCAGCATGGGACAGCCGAACACTGAAGCTTTCTTT	CASSMGQPNTEAFF
NA	TRBV5-4	NA	TRBJ2-1	TGTGCCAGCAGCTTGGCCGGCGGGGAGCAGTTCTTC	CASSLAGGEQFF
NA	TRBV9	NA	TRBJ2-1	TGTGCCAGCAGCCTCCACGACAGGAGCGATGAGCAGTTCTTC	CASSLHDRSDEQFF
NA	TRBV19	NA	TRBJ2-7	TGTGCCAGTAGTCGGGGGGCAGGGGAGAGCTACGAGCAGTACTTC	CASSRGAGESYEQYF
TRBD1	TRBV5-4	NA	TRBJ1-6	TGTGCCAGCAGCTTGGAGCCAGGGGGCTACTCCTATAATTCACCCCTCCACTTT	CASSLEPGGYSYNSPLHF
NA	TRBV6-5	NA	TRBJ1-5	TGTGCCAGCAGTTCCACAGGAACTCAGCCCCAGCATTTT	CASSSTGTQPQHF
TRBD2	TRBV29-1	once	TRBJ2-3	TGCAGCGTTCGACCCGGGACTAGGGATACGCAGTATTTT	CSVRPGTRDTQYF
NA	TRBV20-1	NA	TRBJ2-5	TGCAGTTGGGCGGGCGAAGAGACCCAGTACTTC	CSWAGEETQYF
NA	TRBV5-4	NA	TRBJ1-5	TGTGCCAGCAGCTTAGATCAGAACGGAGCCCAGCATTTT	CASSLDQNGAQHF
NA	TRBV6-5	NA	TRBJ1-2	TGTGCCAACATCACAGGGATGGGGGACTATGGCTACACCTTC	CANITGMGDYGYTF
TRBD1	TRBV27	NA	TRBJ2-7	TGTGCCAGCAGTTGGGACAGCGGAGGATTCTACGAGCAGTACTTC	CASSWDSGGFYEQYF
NA	TRBV25-1	NA	TRBJ1-3	TGTGCCAGCAGTGATACGAGTAAACTAAACACCATATATTTT	CASSDTSKLNTIYF
NA	TRBV10-3	NA	TRBJ2-3	TGTGCCATCAGTGCCGAATCTCAACTGGATACGCAGTATTTT	CAISAESQLDTQYF
NA	TRBV5-4	NA	TRBJ1-2	TGTGCCAGCAGCCTCACCCCGGGAAGGTATGGCTACACCTTC	CASSLTPGRYGYTF
NA	TRBV7-2	NA	TRBJ2-2	TGTGCCAGCAGCTTAGGGGCTTCCGGGGAGCTGTTTTTT	CASSLGASGELFF
TRBD2	TRBV5-1	NA	TRBJ2-1	TGCGCCAGCAGCTTGGTAGCGGGAGGATCCTACAATGAGCAGTTCTTC	CASSLVAGGSYNEQFF
NA	TRBV30	NA	TRBJ2-2	TGTGCCTCGGGCGGGTGGTCGGCCGGGGAGCTGTTTTTT	CASGGWSAGELFF
NA	TRBV30	NA	TRBJ1-2	TGTGCCTGGAGTGGAGACCCAGGCTCAGGTTTGGACTATGGCTACACCTTC	CAWSGDPGSGLDYGYTF
NA	TRBV7-9	NA	TRBJ1-4	TGTGCCAGCACGGAGCTAACGAATGAAAAACTGTTTTTT	CASTELTNEKLFF
TRBD2	TRBV6-5	NA	TRBJ2-4	TGTGCCAGCAGCTCCGGGACTAGCGGGAGGGACATTCAGTACTTC	CASSSGTSGRDIQYF
TRBD2	TRBV4-2	NA	TRBJ2-3	TGTGCCAGCACGGGACTAGCGGGGATAGATACGCAGTATTTT	CASTGLAGIDTQYF
TRBD1	TRBV7-3	NA	TRBJ2-2	TGTGCCAGCAGCTTAGGGACAGGCCCCTTTTTATCCGGGGAGCTGTTTTTT	CASSLGTGPFLSGELFF
TRBD1	TRBV19	once	TRBJ1-1	TGTGCCAGTCGCCGGACAGGACGGAACACTGAAGCTTTCTTT	CASRRTGRNTEAFF
TRBD1	TRBV11-1	NA	TRBJ2-3	TGTGCCAGCAGCACGGACAGGGGGCTTACAGATACGCAGTATTTT	CASSTDRGLTDTQYF